This T cell receptor beta chain is drawn from a study of T-cell memory formation after mild COVID-19. The germline V and J ends were trimmed by 9 bases and 0 bases, with 12 bases remaining between them. Germline CDR1 and CDR2: MNHNS and SASEGT. The CDR3 runs to 15 residues. Each CDR3 protein gets one entry after TCRdb re-called the 5' RACE reads with MiXCR. This table has roughly 250,000 distinct CDR3 sequences, less than 20% appearing once. Sequenced material: PBMCs or a T cell subset sorted from them (not recorded which). The chain carries TRBV6-1 and TRBJ2-6; D unclear. The receptor's source is a man aged 18 to 29 who had mild COVID-19 (a few samples of this study predate the infection). Cell type and time point are not known. The CDR3 protein is CASTDGNSGANVLTF. The CDR3 nucleotides are TGTGCCAGTACCGACGGTAACTCTGGGGCCAACGTCCTGACTTTC.